The next 27 T cell receptor beta chains were all read from a single sample in a study of blood T cell repertoires in COVID-19. Profiling relied on immunoSEQ multiplex PCR, and the TCRdb table lists in-frame clones only, not all of them. The data show hundreds of thousands of clones, roughly 80% seen once. Sequencing input: peripheral blood. These receptors all come from a man aged 25 to 45 with active or convalescent COVID-19.

The chain has TRBV3-1 (or the pseudogene TRBV3-2) and TRBJ1-4; perhaps TRBD1 as D (6 bases). CDR3 length equals 16 residues. V was shortened by 2 bases and J by 10 bases, with 20 bases between the two germline ends. Germline CDR1 reads LGHDT; CDR2 reads YNNKEL (reference sequence). CDR3 DNA sequence: TGTGCCAGCAGCCAATCTTGGGACACAACTCGGGGAAAACTGTTTTTT. It is translated as CASSQSWDTTRGKLFF.

CDR3 in DNA: TGTGCCAGCAGTGGTGGGGGCGGGGGGAATACGCAGTATTTT. Its translation: CASSGGGGGNTQYF. The rearrangement joins TRBV2 to TRBJ2-3, with 8 bases lining up with TRBD2. V lost 4 bases to trimming and J lost 7 bases; unmatched junction nucleotides: 7. Looked up from germline, CDR1 is SNHLY and CDR2 is FYNNEI. The CDR3 sequence is 14 residues long.

The table lists this clone with a few counts. The CDR3 loop reads CASSPPGQLSGANVLTF. The CDR3 DNA reads as TGTGCCAGCTCACCTCCGGGACAGCTCTCTGGGGCCAACGTCCTGACTTTC. The chain joins TRBV18 to TRBJ2-6, with 7 bases identical to TRBD1. The junction had 5 bases not matched to a gene; V was cut back by 3 bases and J by 0 bases. CDR3 length: 17 residues. Germline V gene lookup returns CDR1 KGHSH and CDR2 LQKENI.

The gene calls are TRBV24-1 and TRBJ2-5, with a possible D match to TRBD1 (6 bases). The V gene lost 3 bases and the J gene lost 1 base, with 11 bases spanning the gap. Germline assignment: CDR1 KGHDR and CDR2 SFDVKD. The CDR3 contains 15 residues. The CDR3 protein is CATSDTDRFQETQYF. The CDR3 DNA reads TGTGCCACCAGTGATACCGACAGGTTCCAAGAGACCCAGTACTTC.

This clone has just a few counts. This chain uses TRBV5-4 with TRBJ2-1; D may be TRBD1 (6 bases). V lost 3 bases and J 0 bases, leaving 10 bases between the germline ends. Germline V gene lookup returns CDR1 SGHNT and CDR2 YYREEE (reference sequence). The CDR3 spans 15 residues. CDR3 coding DNA: TGTGCCAGCAGCTCCATCAGGGGCTCCTACAATGAGCAGTTCTTC. Translating it yields CASSSIRGSYNEQFF.

V gene TRBV19 combines with J gene TRBJ1-1, with unresolved D. The CDR3 sequence is 13 residues long. Germline V gene sequence: CDR1 LNHDA, CDR2 SQIVND (reference sequence). Trimming shortened V by 3 bases and J by 5 bases, and 10 bases separated the two germline ends. DNA for the CDR3: TGTGCCAGTAGTATCACGGGATGGACTGAAGCTTTCTTT. Residues: CASSITGWTEAFF. The whole variable domain, filled in from reference TRBV19 and TRBJ1-1, reads DGGITQSPKYLFRKEGQNVTLSCEQNLNHDAMYWYRQDPGQGLRLIYYSQIVNDFQKGDIAEGYSVSREKKESFPLTVTSAQKNPTAFYLCASSITGWTEAFFGQGTRLTVV.

This clone was detected only once. The rearrangement links TRBV2 to TRBJ2-7, with TRBD1 matching over 7 bases. There are 14 residues in the CDR3. Germline values: CDR1 SNHLY, CDR2 FYNNEI. Germline trimming cut 1 base from V and 3 bases from J; bases unmatched to any gene: 3. Here the CDR3 reads CASSEGTGFYEQYF. The CDR3 DNA sequence: TGTGCCAGCAGTGAAGGGACAGGATTCTACGAGCAGTACTTC.

CDR3 in DNA: TGTGCCAGCAGCTTGGTTATAGCTTCGAGCTCCTACAATGAGCAGTTCTTC. It specifies CASSLVIASSSYNEQFF. The chain has TRBV5-4 and TRBJ2-1; no clear D. This CDR3 contains 17 residues. V was shortened by 0 bases and J by 0 bases, with 13 bases between the two germline ends. Germline values: CDR1 SGHNT, CDR2 YYREEE (reference sequence). The full variable domain, completed using reference TRBV5-4 and TRBJ2-1, is ETGVTQSPTHLIKTRGQQVTLRCSSQSGHNTVSWYQQALGQGPQFIFQYYREEENGRGNFPPRFSGLQFPNYSSELNVNALELDDSALYLCASSLVIASSSYNEQFFGPGTRLTVL.

The CDR3 region has the DNA TGTGCCAGCAGTGAATTCGACAGGGACAGGCCCCTCCACTTT. It encodes CASSEFDRDRPLHF. This chain uses TRBV6-1 with TRBJ1-6; 8 positions agree with TRBD1. Per germline, CDR1 MNHNS and CDR2 SASEGT. The CDR3 contains 14 residues. The junction had 7 bases not matched to a gene; V was cut back by 2 bases and J by 13 bases.

The chain has TRBV29-1 and TRBJ1-2; D is uncertain. The V end was cut by 2 bases, the J end by 5 bases, with 15 bases between. Germline CDR1 and CDR2: SQVTM and ANQGSEA. This CDR3 has 14 amino acids. CDR3 loop: CSVEYLSLRYGYTF. For the CDR3, the DNA is TGCAGCGTTGAATATCTTTCTCTCCGGTATGGCTACACCTTC.

This sequence joins TRBV30 and TRBJ1-4, with D maybe TRBD1 (5 bases). V was cut by 4 bases and J by 9 bases, with 12 bases left in between. There are 12 residues in the CDR3. From germline, CDR1 is GTSNPN and CDR2 SVGIG (reference sequence). The CDR3 DNA reads TGTGCCTGGACCCAGGGAACGAAAAAACTGTTTTTT. Translation: CAWTQGTKKLFF.

The J gene is TRBJ2-3, the V gene TRBV2; D may be TRBD2 (6 bases). The CDR3 has 16 amino acids. The germline CDR1 and CDR2 sequences are SNHLY and FYNNEI. The V gene lost 8 bases and the J gene lost 6 bases, with 24 bases spanning the gap. The CDR3 DNA follows: TGTGCCAGCCCCCGAGGTGGGGCGGGAATTGCGGATACGCAGTATTTT. Residues: CASPRGGAGIADTQYF. Using reference TRBV2 and TRBJ2-3 for the parts outside the CDR3, the full variable domain is EPEVTQTPSHQVTQMGQEVILRCVPISNHLYFYWYRQILGQKVEFLVSFYNNEISEKSEIFDDQFSVERPDGSNFTLKIRSTKLEDSAMYFCASPRGGAGIADTQYFGPGTRLTVL.

J is TRBJ1-5 and V is TRBV15; D is unclear. Looked up from germline, CDR1 is LNHNV and CDR2 is YYDKDF (reference sequence). V lost 5 bases and J 4 bases, leaving 9 bases between the germline ends. The CDR3 consists of 13 residues. CDR3 sequence: CATSPPRNQPQHF. The CDR3 DNA reads as TGTGCCACCAGCCCCCCCCGGAATCAGCCCCAGCATTTT.

The rearrangement links TRBV13 to TRBJ2-7; D is perhaps TRBD1 (5 bases). The CDR3 covers 12 residues. Looked up from germline, CDR1 is PRHDT and CDR2 is FYEKMQ (reference sequence). V was shortened by 1 base and J by 4 bases, with 5 bases between the two germline ends. DNA of the CDR3: TGTGCCAGCAGCTTAGACAGGTACGAGCAGTACTTC. Translating it yields CASSLDRYEQYF.

V usage is TRBV25-1 and J usage is TRBJ1-1, with D tentatively TRBD1 (5 bases). This CDR3 contains 16 residues. Germline lookup yields CDR1 MGHDK and CDR2 SYGVNS. Between the trimmed V and J ends, which lost 1 base and 4 bases, there was a span of 16 bases. CDR3 loop: CASSEWGGVLGTEAFF. As DNA, the CDR3 is TGTGCCAGCAGTGAATGGGGCGGGGTGTTAGGCACTGAAGCTTTCTTT.

The CDR3 reads CASRTESTNEKLFF. CDR3 sequence (DNA): TGTGCCAGCAGGACAGAGTCAACTAATGAAAAACTGTTTTTT. This chain connects TRBV2 to TRBJ1-4; tentatively, D is TRBD1 (5 bases). The ends were cut back, 6 bases at V and 0 bases at J, with 8 bases in the middle. The CDR3 is made up of 14 amino acids. Per germline, CDR1 SNHLY and CDR2 FYNNEI.

The rearrangement uses TRBV7-2 and TRBJ1-1; D remains ambiguous. Per germline, CDR1 SGHTA and CDR2 FQGNSA. This CDR3 spans 15 amino acids. Trimming removed 2 bases from V and 5 bases from J, with 15 bases in between. DNA for the CDR3: TGTGCCAGCAGCTTATATCTCGGCAGAGCGACTGAAGCTTTCTTT. Encoded protein: CASSLYLGRATEAFF.

V is TRBV7-2 and J is TRBJ2-1, with D maybe TRBD2 (5 bases). This CDR3 has 14 residues. Per germline, CDR1 SGHTA and CDR2 FQGNSA. V was shortened by 4 bases and J by 4 bases, with 11 bases between the two germline ends. This chain's CDR3 is CASSSFGGYNEQFF. For the CDR3, the DNA is TGTGCCAGCAGCTCCTTCGGAGGTTACAATGAGCAGTTCTTC. The variable domain in full, completed from reference TRBV7-2 and TRBJ2-1, reads GAGVSQSPSNKVTEKGKDVELRCDPISGHTALYWYRQSLGQGLEFLIYFQGNSAPDKSGLPSDRFSAERTGGSVSTLTIQRTQQEDSAVYLCASSSFGGYNEQFFGPGTRLTVL.

In this sample, this clone turned up a few times. The chain has TRBV2 and TRBJ2-5; the match to TRBD1 covers 12 bases. Trimming removed 4 bases from V and 5 bases from J; junction bases left unmatched: 5. The CDR3 totals 15 residues. The V gene's germline CDR1 is SNHLY and CDR2 FYNNEI. CDR3: CASSGRDRGLETQYF. CDR3 sequence (DNA): TGTGCCAGCAGTGGCCGGGACAGGGGGCTGGAGACCCAGTACTTC.

The gene calls are TRBV9 and TRBJ2-1, with D possibly being TRBD2 (6 bases). Trimming left V 0 bases short and J 0 bases short, with 10 bases between. The germline CDR1 and CDR2 sequences are SGDLS and YYNGEE. The CDR3 is 16 amino acids. Written as DNA, the CDR3 is TGTGCCAGCAGCGTAGTTGGGGGGAGCTCCTACAATGAGCAGTTCTTC. It encodes CASSVVGGSSYNEQFF.

V is TRBV18 and J is TRBJ2-5; D call uncertain. V gave up 1 base and J gave up 1 base, with 7 bases separating them. The CDR3 loop spans 14 amino acids. Germline CDR1 reads KGHSH; CDR2 reads LQKENI. CDR3 in DNA: TGTGCCAGCTCACCACGGAGTGCCCAAGAGACCCAGTACTTC. This sequence encodes CASSPRSAQETQYF.

V usage is TRBV21-1 and J usage is TRBJ2-4; no check of the table's D call, TRBD1, against the DNA was made. TRBV21-1 is a known pseudogene. CDR3 size: 17 residues. The CDR3 coding sequence is TGTGCCACCAGTCACGGACCGGGACAATTAGCCAAAAACATTCAGTACTTC. This gives the protein CATSHGPGQLAKNIQYF.

The chain couples TRBV5-1 to TRBJ2-5; tentative D call: TRBD2 (6 bases). The CDR3 spans 18 residues. CDR1 SGHRS and CDR2 YFSETQ come from the germline V gene. With 0 bases removed from V and 2 bases from J, the gap between germline ends came to 20 bases. CDR3 sequence reads: CASSLGGTPRAFQETQYF. Written as DNA, the CDR3 is TGCGCCAGCAGCTTGGGGGGGACTCCGAGGGCCTTTCAAGAGACCCAGTACTTC.

This sequence joins TRBV5-1 and TRBJ2-3, with D perhaps matching TRBD1 (5 bases). Germline V gene data show CDR1 as SGHRS and CDR2 as YFSETQ. Trimming removed 0 bases at V and 1 base at J, with 12 bases between. This CDR3 is built from 16 residues. CDR3 in DNA: TGCGCCAGCAGCTTGGCCCACCGGACACGCACAGATACGCAGTATTTT. It specifies CASSLAHRTRTDTQYF.

This sequence joins TRBV9 and TRBJ1-1; 7 bases agree with TRBD1. The CDR3 is 15 residues long. The V gene's germline CDR1 is SGDLS and CDR2 YYNGEE. Trimming at V came to 3 bases and at J to 1 base, leaving 6 bases not matched to a gene. The chain's CDR3 is CASSAPTGPNTEAFF. The CDR3 bases are TGTGCCAGCAGCGCCCCGACAGGGCCGAACACTGAAGCTTTCTTT.

Remarks on this clone: A read error may account for a junction end that differs from germline. V is TRBV6-6 and J is TRBJ1-4; D is unclear. Germline V CDR1 and CDR2: MNHNY, SVGAGI (reference sequence). This CDR3 is built from 13 residues. This CDR3 is CAGRGATNEKLFF. CDR3 DNA sequence: TGTGCCGGCAGAGGAGCAACTAATGAAAAACTGTTTTTT.

This clone was seen a few times. The rearrangement links TRBV28 to TRBJ1-5, with 10 bases identical to TRBD1. The CDR3 covers 14 residues. Germline CDR1 and CDR2: MDHEN and SYDVKM. Trimming removed 6 bases from V and 6 bases from J; junction bases left unmatched: 5. CDR3 amino acids: CASRTGGEGQPQHF. CDR3 bases: TGTGCCAGCAGGACAGGGGGCGAAGGTCAGCCCCAGCATTTT.